Listed here are 8 T cell receptor beta chains from one sample, sequenced in a study of cytomegalovirus exposure and HLA in healthy donors. Both 60 Vbeta primers and 13 Jbeta primers went into the PCR. The protocol was immunoSEQ multiplex PCR, while the TCRdb copy is restricted to in-frame clones and leaves out a portion. The data hold 70,000 to 95,000 clones, with over 75% observed a single time. The sequencing sample was made of PBMCs. The receptors here all came from a human donor in good health.

This clone was counted between two and nine times. V is TRBV7-2 and J is TRBJ2-7; a weak D match, TRBD2 (6 bases). V lost 4 bases and J lost 4, with 17 bases in between. CDR1 and CDR2 from the germline V gene are SGHTA and FQGNSA. CDR3 length: 15 residues. For the CDR3, the DNA is TGTGCCAGCAGCTCATTCGCGGGGCTCACATACGAGCAGTACTTC. The encoded protein is CASSSFAGLTYEQYF.

V gene TRBV19 combines with J gene TRBJ1-1; 8 bases match TRBD1. The germline V gene encodes CDR1 LNHDA and CDR2 SQIVND (reference sequence). J lost 13 bases, V lost 3 bases, and 13 bases had no gene match. The CDR3 has 14 residues. In DNA form, the CDR3 reads TGTGCCAGTAGTATTCAGGGGGCCCTGGGTTGGAGTTTCTTT. Residues: CASSIQGALGWSFF.

The chain links TRBV10-2 to TRBJ2-1, with 8 nucleotides matching TRBD1. Germline CDR1 is WSHSY and CDR2 is SAAADI. The V gene end was trimmed by 7 bases and the J gene end by 0 bases; junction bases not matched to a gene: 8. The CDR3 has 16 amino acids. Here the CDR3 reads CASTDRQGSSYNEQFF. The CDR3 region has the DNA TGCGCCAGCACCGACCGACAGGGGAGCTCCTACAATGAGCAGTTCTTC.

This chain joins TRBV4-3 and TRBJ2-5, with TRBD1 matching over 11 bases. The DNA end is a closer match to TRBJ2-7, so the J assignment may be wrong. Germline CDR1 LGHNA, CDR2 YSLEER. CDR3 length: 16 residues. The CDR3, as DNA: TGCGCCAGCAGCCTCTCGGGGGACAGGGGGGTCTACGAGCAGTACTTC. Translating it yields CASSLSGDRGVYEQYF.

This sequence joins TRBV2 and TRBJ1-1; D is ambiguous. Germline assignment: CDR1 SNHLY and CDR2 FYNNEI. V was cut by 9 bases and J by 1 base, with 9 bases left in between. CDR3 size: 12 residues. The DNA of the CDR3 is TGTGCCAGTAGAGAGGGGAACACTGAAGCTTTCTTT. Protein: CASREGNTEAFF.

This rearrangement joins TRBV15 to TRBJ1-3; the D gene is possibly TRBD1 (5 bases). CDR1 is LNHNV and CDR2 is YYDKDF in the germline V gene (reference sequence). The CDR3 has 15 residues. The ends were cut back, 0 bases at V and 2 bases at J, with 8 bases in the middle. The CDR3 loop reads CATSRDRVPGNTIYF. CDR3 nucleotide sequence: TGTGCCACCAGCAGAGACAGGGTACCTGGAAACACCATATATTTT.

This clone showed up just once. The junction differs from germline at one of its ends, possibly a read error. The chain couples TRBV7-9 to TRBJ2-5; no clear D gene. This CDR3 is 12 amino acids long. Germline V gives CDR1 SEHNR, CDR2 FQNEAQ (reference sequence). The CDR3 reads CSSSLVRETQYF. CDR3 coding DNA: TGTTCCAGCAGCTTAGTCCGAGAGACCCAGTACTTC.

V gene TRBV7-2 combines with J gene TRBJ2-7; D is undetermined. The CDR3 covers 18 residues. Germline values: CDR1 SGHTA, CDR2 FQGNSA. V lost 5 bases, J lost 2 bases, and 25 bases lay in between. CDR3 residues: CASSLLALKTFPPYEQYF. The CDR3 bases are TGTGCCAGCAGCCTCCTGGCCCTCAAGACTTTTCCTCCCTACGAGCAGTACTTC.